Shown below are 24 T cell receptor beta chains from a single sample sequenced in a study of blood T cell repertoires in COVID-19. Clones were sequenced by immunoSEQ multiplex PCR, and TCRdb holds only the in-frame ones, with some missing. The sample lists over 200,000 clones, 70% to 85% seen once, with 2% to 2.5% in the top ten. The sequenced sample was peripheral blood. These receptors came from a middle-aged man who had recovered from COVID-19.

CDR3 nucleotides: TGTGCCAGCAGTGATTATGCGGTCTACACAATGAACACTGAAGCTTTCTTT. Amino acids: CASSDYAVYTMNTEAFF. The V and J genes are TRBV6-2 or TRBV6-3 and TRBJ1-1; no definite D call. The CDR3 has 17 residues. Germline V CDR1 and CDR2: MNHEY, SVGEGT. The germline V and J ends were trimmed by 5 bases and 0 bases, with 19 bases remaining between them.

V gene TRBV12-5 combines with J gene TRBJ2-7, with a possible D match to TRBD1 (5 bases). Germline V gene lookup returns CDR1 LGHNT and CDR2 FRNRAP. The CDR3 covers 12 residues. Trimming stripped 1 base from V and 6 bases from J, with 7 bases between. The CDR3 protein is CASGLEGIEQYF. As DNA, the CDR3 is TGTGCTAGTGGTTTGGAGGGGATCGAGCAGTACTTC.

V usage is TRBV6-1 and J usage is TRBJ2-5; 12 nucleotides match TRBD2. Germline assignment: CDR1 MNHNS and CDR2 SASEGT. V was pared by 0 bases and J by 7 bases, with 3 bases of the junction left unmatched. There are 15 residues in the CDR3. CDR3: CASSEATSGRMTQYF. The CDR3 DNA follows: TGTGCCAGCAGTGAAGCTACTAGCGGGAGGATGACCCAGTACTTC.

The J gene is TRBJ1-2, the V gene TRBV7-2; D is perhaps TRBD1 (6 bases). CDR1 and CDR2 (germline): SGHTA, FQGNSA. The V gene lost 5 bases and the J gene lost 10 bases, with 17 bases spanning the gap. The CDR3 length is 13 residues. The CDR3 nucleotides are TGTGCCAGCAGCCCGTCGGGACAAGGGTCCTACACCTTC. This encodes CASSPSGQGSYTF.

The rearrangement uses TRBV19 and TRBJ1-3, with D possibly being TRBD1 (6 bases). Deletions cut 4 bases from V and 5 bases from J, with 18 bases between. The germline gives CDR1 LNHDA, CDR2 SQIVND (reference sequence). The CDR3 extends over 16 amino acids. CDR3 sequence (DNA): TGTGCCAGTAGTACCTCTCCCACAGGGTTGCGAAACACCATATATTTT. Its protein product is CASSTSPTGLRNTIYF.

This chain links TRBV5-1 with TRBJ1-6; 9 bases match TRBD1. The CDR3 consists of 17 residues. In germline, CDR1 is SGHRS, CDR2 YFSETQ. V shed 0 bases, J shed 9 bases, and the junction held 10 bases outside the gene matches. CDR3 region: CASSLAGSTGGSSPLHF. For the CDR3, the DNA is TGCGCCAGCAGCTTGGCTGGGTCCACAGGGGGCTCTTCACCCCTCCACTTT.

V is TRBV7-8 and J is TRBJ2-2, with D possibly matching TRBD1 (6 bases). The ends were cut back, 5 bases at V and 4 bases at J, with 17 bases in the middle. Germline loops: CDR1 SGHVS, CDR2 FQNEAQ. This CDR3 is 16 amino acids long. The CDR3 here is CASSIPTGMGTGELFF. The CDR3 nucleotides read TGTGCCAGCAGCATACCTACAGGGATGGGCACCGGGGAGCTGTTTTTT.

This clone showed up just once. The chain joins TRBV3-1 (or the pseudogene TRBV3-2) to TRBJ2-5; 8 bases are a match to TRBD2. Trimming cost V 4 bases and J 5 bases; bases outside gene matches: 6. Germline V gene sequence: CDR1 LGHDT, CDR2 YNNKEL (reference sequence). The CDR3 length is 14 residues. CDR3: CASSLRGGIETQYF. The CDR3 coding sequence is TGTGCCAGCAGCCTCCGGGGGGGCATTGAGACCCAGTACTTC.

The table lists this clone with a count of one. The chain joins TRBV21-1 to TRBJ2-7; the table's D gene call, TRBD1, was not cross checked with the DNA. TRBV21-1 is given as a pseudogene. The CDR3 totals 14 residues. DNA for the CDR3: TGTGCCAGCCGCTACCGGGACATCGGCTACGAGCAGTACTTC. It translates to CASRYRDIGYEQYF.

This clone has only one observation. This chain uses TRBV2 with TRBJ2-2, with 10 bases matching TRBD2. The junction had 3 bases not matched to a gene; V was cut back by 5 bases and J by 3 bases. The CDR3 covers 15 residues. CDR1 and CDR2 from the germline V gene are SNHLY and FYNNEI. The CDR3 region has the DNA TGTGCCAGCAGTCCCGGACTAGCGGACACCGGGGAGCTGTTTTTT. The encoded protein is CASSPGLADTGELFF.

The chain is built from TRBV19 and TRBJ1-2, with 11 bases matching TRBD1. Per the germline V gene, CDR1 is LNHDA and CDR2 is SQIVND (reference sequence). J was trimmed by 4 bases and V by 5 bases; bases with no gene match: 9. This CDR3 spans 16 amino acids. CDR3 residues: CASSPAGTGGLYGYTF. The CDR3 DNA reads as TGTGCCAGTAGTCCCGCCGGGACAGGGGGACTCTATGGCTACACCTTC.

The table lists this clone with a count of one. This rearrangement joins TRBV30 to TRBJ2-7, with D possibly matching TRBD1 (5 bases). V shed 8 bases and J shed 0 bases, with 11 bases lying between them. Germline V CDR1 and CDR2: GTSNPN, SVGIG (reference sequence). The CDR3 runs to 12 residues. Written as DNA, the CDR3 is TGTGCCGTCGACAGTAGCTCCTACGAGCAGTACTTC. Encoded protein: CAVDSSSYEQYF.

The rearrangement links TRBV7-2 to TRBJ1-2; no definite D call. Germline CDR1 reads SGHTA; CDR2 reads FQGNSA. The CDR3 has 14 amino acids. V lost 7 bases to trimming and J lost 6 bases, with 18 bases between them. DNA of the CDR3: TGTGCCAGCACCCCCGAGTTTTTCAACCATGGCTACACCTTC. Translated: CASTPEFFNHGYTF.

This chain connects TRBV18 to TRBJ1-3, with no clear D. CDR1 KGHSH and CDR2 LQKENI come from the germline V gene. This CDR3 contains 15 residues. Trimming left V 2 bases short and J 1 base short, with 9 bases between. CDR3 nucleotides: TGTGCCAGCTCACCATCGGCGGGGTCTGGAAACACCATATATTTT. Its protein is CASSPSAGSGNTIYF.

The CDR3 reads CASSKCSRDRGGNEQFF. CDR3 sequence (DNA): TGTGCCAGCAGCAAATGCTCCCGGGACAGGGGAGGGAATGAGCAGTTCTTC. The chain has TRBV21-1 and TRBJ2-1; the listed D gene, TRBD1, was not tested against the DNA. TRBV21-1 corresponds to a pseudogene. The CDR3 loop spans 17 amino acids.

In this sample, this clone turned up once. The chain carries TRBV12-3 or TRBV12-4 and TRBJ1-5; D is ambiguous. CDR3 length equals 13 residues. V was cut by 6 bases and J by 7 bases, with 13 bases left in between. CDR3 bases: TGTGCCAGCAGCCGGGAGGGAGGGCAGCCCCAGCATTTT. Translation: CASSREGGQPQHF.

CDR3 residues: CASSKKREQYF. The CDR3 nucleotides read TGTGCCAGCAGCAAGAAGAGGGAACAGTACTTC. This chain connects TRBV27 to TRBJ2-7; weak D call: TRBD2 (5 bases). V was pared by 6 bases and J by 10 bases, with 13 bases between. Germline-derived CDR1 and CDR2 are MNHEY and SMNVEV (reference sequence). The CDR3 is 11 amino acids.

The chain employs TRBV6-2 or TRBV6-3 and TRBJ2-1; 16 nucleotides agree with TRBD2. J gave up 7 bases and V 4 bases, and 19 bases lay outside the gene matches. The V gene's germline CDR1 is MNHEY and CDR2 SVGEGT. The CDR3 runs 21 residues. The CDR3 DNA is TGTGCCAGCAGTTGGAACCCCTCCGGGACTAGCGGGAGGGCGAGAATTAATGAGCAGTTCTTC. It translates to CASSWNPSGTSGRARINEQFF.

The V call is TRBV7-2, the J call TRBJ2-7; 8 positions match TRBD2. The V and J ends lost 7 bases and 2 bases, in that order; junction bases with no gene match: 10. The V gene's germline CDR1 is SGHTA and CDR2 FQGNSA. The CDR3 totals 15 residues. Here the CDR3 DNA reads TGTGCCAGCACTTATAGAGCGGGGGTTACCTACGAGCAGTACTTC. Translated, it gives CASTYRAGVTYEQYF.

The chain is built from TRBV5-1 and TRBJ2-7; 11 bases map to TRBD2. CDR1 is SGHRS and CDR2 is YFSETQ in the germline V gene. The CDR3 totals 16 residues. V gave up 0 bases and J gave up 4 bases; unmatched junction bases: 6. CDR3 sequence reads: CASSLALGLAVYEQYF. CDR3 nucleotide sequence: TGCGCCAGCAGCTTGGCCCTGGGACTAGCGGTATACGAGCAGTACTTC.

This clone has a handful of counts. The CDR3 DNA reads as TGTGCCAGCAGCAAGGGGGAAGCTTTCTTT. It specifies CASSKGEAFF. The chain links TRBV2 to TRBJ1-1; tentative D call: TRBD1 (5 bases). V dropped 6 bases and J dropped 8 bases, with 7 bases sitting between them. Germline CDR1 SNHLY, CDR2 FYNNEI. There are 10 residues in the CDR3.

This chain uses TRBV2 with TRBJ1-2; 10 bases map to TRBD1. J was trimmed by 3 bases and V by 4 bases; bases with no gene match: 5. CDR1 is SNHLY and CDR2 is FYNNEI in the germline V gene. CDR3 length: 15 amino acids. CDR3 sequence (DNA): TGTGCCAGCAGTGCTTCCGGGACAGGGGACTATGGCTACACCTTC. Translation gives CASSASGTGDYGYTF.

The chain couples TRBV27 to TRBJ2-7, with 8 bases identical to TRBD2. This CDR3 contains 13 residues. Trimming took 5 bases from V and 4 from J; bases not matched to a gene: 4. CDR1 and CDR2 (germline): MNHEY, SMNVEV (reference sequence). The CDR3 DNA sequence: TGTGCCAGCAGTAGCGGGGGCCCTTACGAGCAGTACTTC. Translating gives CASSSGGPYEQYF.

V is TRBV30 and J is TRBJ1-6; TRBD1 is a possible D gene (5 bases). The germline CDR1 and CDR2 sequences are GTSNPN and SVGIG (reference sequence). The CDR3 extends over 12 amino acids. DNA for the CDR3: TGTGCTAGACAGTCCATGGGATCACCCCTCCACTTT. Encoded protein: CARQSMGSPLHF.